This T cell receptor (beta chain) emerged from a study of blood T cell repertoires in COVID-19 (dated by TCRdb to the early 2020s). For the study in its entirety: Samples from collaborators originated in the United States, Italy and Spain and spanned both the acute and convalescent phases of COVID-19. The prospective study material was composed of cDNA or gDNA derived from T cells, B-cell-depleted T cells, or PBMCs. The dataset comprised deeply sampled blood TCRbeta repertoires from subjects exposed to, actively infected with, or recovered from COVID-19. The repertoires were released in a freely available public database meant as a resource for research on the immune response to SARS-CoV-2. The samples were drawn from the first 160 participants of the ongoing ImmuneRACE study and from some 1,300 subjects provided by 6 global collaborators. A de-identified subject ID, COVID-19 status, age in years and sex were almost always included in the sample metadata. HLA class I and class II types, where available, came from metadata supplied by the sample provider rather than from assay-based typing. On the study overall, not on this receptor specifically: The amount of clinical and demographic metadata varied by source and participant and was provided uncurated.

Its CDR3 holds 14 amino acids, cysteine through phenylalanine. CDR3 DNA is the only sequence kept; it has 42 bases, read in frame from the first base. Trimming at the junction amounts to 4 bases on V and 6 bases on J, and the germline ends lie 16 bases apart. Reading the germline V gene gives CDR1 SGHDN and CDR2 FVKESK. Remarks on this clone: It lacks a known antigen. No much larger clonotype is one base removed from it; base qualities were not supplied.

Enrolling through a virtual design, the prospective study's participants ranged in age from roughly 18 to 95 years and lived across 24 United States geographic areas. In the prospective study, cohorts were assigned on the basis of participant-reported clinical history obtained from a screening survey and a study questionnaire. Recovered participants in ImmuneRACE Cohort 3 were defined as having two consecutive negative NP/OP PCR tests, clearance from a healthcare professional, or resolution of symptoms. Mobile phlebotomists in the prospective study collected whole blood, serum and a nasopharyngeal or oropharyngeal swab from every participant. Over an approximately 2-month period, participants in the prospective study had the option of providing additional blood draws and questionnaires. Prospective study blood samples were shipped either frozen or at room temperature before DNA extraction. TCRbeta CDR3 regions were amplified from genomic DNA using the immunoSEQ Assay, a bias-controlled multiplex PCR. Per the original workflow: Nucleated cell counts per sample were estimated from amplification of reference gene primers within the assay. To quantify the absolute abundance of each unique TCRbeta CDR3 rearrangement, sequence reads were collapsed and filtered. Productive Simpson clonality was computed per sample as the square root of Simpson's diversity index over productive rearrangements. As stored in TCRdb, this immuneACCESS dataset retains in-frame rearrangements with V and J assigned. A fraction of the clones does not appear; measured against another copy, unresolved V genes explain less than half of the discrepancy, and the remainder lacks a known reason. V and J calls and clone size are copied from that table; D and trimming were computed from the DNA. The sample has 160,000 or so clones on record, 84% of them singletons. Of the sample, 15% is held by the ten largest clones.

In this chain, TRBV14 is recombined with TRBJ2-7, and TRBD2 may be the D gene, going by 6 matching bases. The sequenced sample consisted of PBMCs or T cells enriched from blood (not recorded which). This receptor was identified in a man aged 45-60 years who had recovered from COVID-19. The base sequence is TGTGCCAGCAGCCTCCATCGGAGGGGATTCGAGCAGTACTTC. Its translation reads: CASSLHRRGFEQYF.